The next 13 T cell receptor beta chains were all read from a single sample in a study of blood T cell repertoires in COVID-19. The protocol was immunoSEQ multiplex PCR, while the TCRdb copy is restricted to in-frame clones and leaves out a portion. The sample consists of about 110,000 clones, over 75% of them appearing once. Input material: peripheral blood. The receptors come from a woman aged 45 to 65 with acute or convalescent COVID-19.

CDR3: CASSPEQGSNYGYTF. CDR3 DNA: TGTGCCAGCTCACCGGAACAGGGCTCTAACTATGGCTACACCTTC. The V and J genes are TRBV18 and TRBJ1-2; maybe TRBD1 (6 bases). This CDR3 is 15 amino acids long. Germline V CDR1 and CDR2: KGHSH, LQKENI. V shed 3 bases and J shed 0 bases, with 11 bases lying between them.

This clone was observed a few times. This chain links TRBV6-2 or TRBV6-3 with TRBJ2-1; TRBD2 is a possible D gene (7 bases). CDR3 length equals 14 residues. V was clipped by 4 bases and J by 7 bases, with 14 bases between them. In germline, CDR1 is MNHEY, CDR2 SVGEGT. The CDR3 spells CASSWRGGHNEQFF. CDR3 coding DNA: TGTGCCAGCAGTTGGAGGGGGGGCCATAATGAGCAGTTCTTC.

The chain links TRBV7-2 to TRBJ2-3, with D tentatively TRBD2 (6 bases). From germline, CDR1 is SGHTA and CDR2 FQGNSA. Between the trimmed V and J ends, which lost 2 bases and 9 bases, there was a span of 18 bases. The CDR3 length is 15 residues. CDR3 DNA: TGTGCCAGCAGCTTAAGAGCGGGCCCCGAAGCCACGCAGTATTTT. It translates to CASSLRAGPEATQYF.

This clone was seen a handful of times. The chain employs TRBV3-1 (or the pseudogene TRBV3-2) and TRBJ2-5, with D possibly TRBD1 on 5 matching bases. The germline gives CDR1 LGHDT, CDR2 YNNKEL (reference sequence). The CDR3 extends over 15 amino acids. V shed 1 base and J shed 3 bases, with 12 bases lying between them. CDR3 sequence reads: CASSQGQTAKETQYF. The CDR3, as DNA: TGTGCCAGCAGCCAAGGACAGACAGCAAAAGAGACCCAGTACTTC.

The chain recombines TRBV5-1 with TRBJ1-5, with D possibly TRBD1 on 6 matching bases. The ends were cut back, 1 base at V and 7 bases at J, with 18 bases in the middle. The CDR3 length is 16 residues. Looked up from germline, CDR1 is SGHRS and CDR2 is YFSETQ. This chain's CDR3 is CASSLTGPTGNQPQHF. CDR3 nucleotide sequence: TGCGCCAGCAGCTTGACCGGCCCCACAGGGAACCAGCCCCAGCATTTT.

V gene TRBV7-3 combines with J gene TRBJ2-2; 7 nucleotides agree with TRBD1. Unmatched junction bases numbered 8, after V lost 5 bases and J lost 5 bases. The CDR3 consists of 15 residues. Per germline, CDR1 SGHTA and CDR2 FQGTGA. CDR3 DNA: TGTGCCAGCAGCGATTACAGGGGCGGGACCGGGGAGCTGTTTTTT. Encoded protein: CASSDYRGGTGELFF. Filled out from reference TRBV7-3 and TRBJ2-2, the complete variable domain reads GAGVSQTPSNKVTEKGKYVELRCDPISGHTALYWYRQSLGQGPEFLIYFQGTGAADDSGLPNDRFFAVRPEGSVSTLKIQRTERGDSAVYLCASSDYRGGTGELFFGEGSRLTVL.

The V and J genes are TRBV2 and TRBJ1-5; possible D gene TRBD1, 5 bases. The CDR3 extends over 15 amino acids. V was clipped by 2 bases and J by 4 bases, with 12 bases between them. Germline V gene data show CDR1 as SNHLY and CDR2 as FYNNEI. The CDR3 bases are TGTGCCAGCAGTGAAACGGGGGACGTTAATCAGCCCCAGCATTTT. This gives the protein CASSETGDVNQPQHF.

The chain uses TRBV7-2 and TRBJ2-1; D is undetermined. The CDR3 runs to 12 residues. The germline V gene has CDR1 SGHTA and CDR2 FQGNSA. V lost 5 bases and J 1 base, leaving 3 bases between the germline ends. The CDR3 region has the DNA TGTGCCAGCAGCCTTTCCTACAATGAGCAGTTCTTC. Translation gives CASSLSYNEQFF. The complete variable domain, with remaining parts taken from reference TRBV7-2 and TRBJ2-1, reads GAGVSQSPSNKVTEKGKDVELRCDPISGHTALYWYRQSLGQGLEFLIYFQGNSAPDKSGLPSDRFSAERTGGSVSTLTIQRTQQEDSAVYLCASSLSYNEQFFGPGTRLTVL.

The sample holds a few counts of this clone. The rearrangement joins TRBV30 to TRBJ1-3, with 7 bases fitting TRBD1. Trimming at V came to 5 bases and at J to 2 bases, leaving 0 bases not matched to a gene. This CDR3 has 12 amino acids. Per the germline V gene, CDR1 is GTSNPN and CDR2 is SVGIG (reference sequence). CDR3: CAWGTAGNTIYF. CDR3 in DNA: TGTGCCTGGGGGACAGCTGGAAACACCATATATTTT.

The V and J genes are TRBV6-5 and TRBJ1-2; TRBD1 is a possible D gene (5 bases). CDR1 is MNHEY, CDR2 SVGAGI, per germline. V was cut by 2 bases and J by 0 bases, with 7 bases left in between. The CDR3 is 14 residues long. DNA for the CDR3: TGTGCCAGCAGTTACAAGGGGCCTAACTATGGCTACACCTTC. This sequence encodes CASSYKGPNYGYTF.

The rearrangement uses TRBV6-5 and TRBJ1-6; TRBD1 matches 7 bases. This CDR3 is 16 amino acids long. The germline gives CDR1 MNHEY, CDR2 SVGAGI. J lost 6 bases, V lost 2 bases, and 7 bases had no gene match. The CDR3, as DNA: TGTGCCAGCAGTTACCTGGGACAGAGCCCTAATTCACCCCTCCACTTT. Its protein is CASSYLGQSPNSPLHF.

This clone was observed a few times. The V call is TRBV25-1, the J call TRBJ2-7; 8 bases fit TRBD1. After removal of 0 bases from V and 5 bases from J, the junction contained 9 bases not matched to a gene. The CDR3 is 16 residues long. Germline V CDR1 and CDR2: MGHDK, SYGVNS. DNA of the CDR3: TGTGCCAGCAGTGAATATTCCGACAGGGGTAGGAACGAGCAGTACTTC. This translates into CASSEYSDRGRNEQYF.

The rearrangement links TRBV6-2 or TRBV6-3 to TRBJ1-1; 11 bases agree with TRBD1. Germline V lookup: CDR1 MNHEY, CDR2 SVGEGT. V was pared by 2 bases and J by 1 base, with 0 bases of the junction left unmatched. This CDR3 comprises 15 residues. The CDR3 is CASSYGQGANTEAFF. CDR3 sequence (DNA): TGTGCCAGCAGTTACGGACAGGGGGCGAACACTGAAGCTTTCTTT.